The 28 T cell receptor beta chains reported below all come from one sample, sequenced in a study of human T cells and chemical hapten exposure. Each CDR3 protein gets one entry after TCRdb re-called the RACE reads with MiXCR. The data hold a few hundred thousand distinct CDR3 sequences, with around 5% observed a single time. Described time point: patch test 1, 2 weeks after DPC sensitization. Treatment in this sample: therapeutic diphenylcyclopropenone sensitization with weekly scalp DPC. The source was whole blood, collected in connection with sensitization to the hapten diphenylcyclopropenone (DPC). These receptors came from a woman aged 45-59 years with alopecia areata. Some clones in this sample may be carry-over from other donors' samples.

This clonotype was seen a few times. The CDR3 spells CASSPQSGGTDTQYF. In DNA form, the CDR3 reads TGTGCCAGCAGCCCCCAGAGCGGGGGGACAGATACGCAGTATTTT. The genes are TRBV7-2 and TRBJ2-3; TRBD2 aligns across 9 bases. Per germline, CDR1 SGHTA and CDR2 FQGNSA. J gave up 3 bases and V 5 bases, and 6 bases lay outside the gene matches. This CDR3 region has 15 residues.

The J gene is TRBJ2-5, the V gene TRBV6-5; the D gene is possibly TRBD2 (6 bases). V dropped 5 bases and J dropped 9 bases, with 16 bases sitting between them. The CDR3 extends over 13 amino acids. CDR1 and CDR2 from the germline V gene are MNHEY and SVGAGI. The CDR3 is CASSGRTTQAQYF. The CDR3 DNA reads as TGTGCCAGCAGTGGACGGACTACGCAGGCCCAGTACTTC.

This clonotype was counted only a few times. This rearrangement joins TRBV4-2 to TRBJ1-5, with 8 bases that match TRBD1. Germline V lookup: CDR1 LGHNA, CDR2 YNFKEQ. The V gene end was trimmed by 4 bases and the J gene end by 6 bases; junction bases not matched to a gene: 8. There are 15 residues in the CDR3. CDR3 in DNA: TGTGCCAGCAGCCCTGGACAGGGTCATAGTCAGCCCCAGCATTTT. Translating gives CASSPGQGHSQPQHF.

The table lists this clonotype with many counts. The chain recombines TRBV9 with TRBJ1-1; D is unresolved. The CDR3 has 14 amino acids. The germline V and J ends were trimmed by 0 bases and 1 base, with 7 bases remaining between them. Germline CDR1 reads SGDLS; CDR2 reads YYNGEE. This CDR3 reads CASSVAERNTEAFF. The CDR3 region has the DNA TGTGCCAGCAGCGTAGCTGAGAGGAACACTGAAGCTTTCTTT.

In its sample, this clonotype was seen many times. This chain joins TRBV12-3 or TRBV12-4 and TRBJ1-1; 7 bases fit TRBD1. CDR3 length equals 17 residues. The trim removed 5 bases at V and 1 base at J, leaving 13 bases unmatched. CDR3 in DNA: TGTGCCAGCAGTCAAGTAGGGGACAGAAATTCGAACACTGAAGCTTTCTTT. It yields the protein CASSQVGDRNSNTEAFF.

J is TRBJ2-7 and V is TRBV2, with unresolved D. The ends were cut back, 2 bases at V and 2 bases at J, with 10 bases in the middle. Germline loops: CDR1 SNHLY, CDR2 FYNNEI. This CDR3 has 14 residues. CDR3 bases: TGTGCCAGCAGTGAAATGGGTATTCCCTACGAGCAGTACTTC. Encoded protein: CASSEMGIPYEQYF.

The CDR3 spells CASSSQGAYHEKLFF. For the CDR3, the DNA is TGTGCCAGCAGTTCCCAGGGGGCATATCATGAAAAACTGTTTTTT. V is TRBV27 and J is TRBJ1-4; 8 bases fit TRBD1. The length of the CDR3 is 15 residues. V dropped 4 bases and J dropped 6; count of bases not matched to a gene: 7. Germline values: CDR1 MNHEY, CDR2 SMNVEV (reference sequence).

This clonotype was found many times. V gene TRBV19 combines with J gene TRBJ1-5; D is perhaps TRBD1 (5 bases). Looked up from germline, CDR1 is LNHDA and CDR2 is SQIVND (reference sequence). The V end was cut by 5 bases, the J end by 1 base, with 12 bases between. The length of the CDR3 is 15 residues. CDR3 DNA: TGTGCCAGTAGTGAAACAGGTCGGAGCAATCAGCCCCAGCATTTT. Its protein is CASSETGRSNQPQHF.

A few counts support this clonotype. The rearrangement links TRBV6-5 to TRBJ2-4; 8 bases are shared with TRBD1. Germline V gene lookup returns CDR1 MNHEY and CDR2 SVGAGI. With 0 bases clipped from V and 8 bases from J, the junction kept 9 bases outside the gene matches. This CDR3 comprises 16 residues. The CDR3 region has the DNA TGTGCCAGCAGTTACTCGGGTACAGGGGGTATAGACATTCAGTACTTC. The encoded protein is CASSYSGTGGIDIQYF.

In DNA form, the CDR3 reads TGTGCCAGCTCCCGACAGTCGAGGGGAGAGCAGTACTTC. The encoded protein is CASSRQSRGEQYF. This chain joins TRBV12-3 or TRBV12-4 and TRBJ2-7; possibly TRBD1 or TRBD2 for D (5 bases each). The CDR3 runs 13 residues. Deletions cut 8 bases from V and 7 bases from J, with 18 bases between.

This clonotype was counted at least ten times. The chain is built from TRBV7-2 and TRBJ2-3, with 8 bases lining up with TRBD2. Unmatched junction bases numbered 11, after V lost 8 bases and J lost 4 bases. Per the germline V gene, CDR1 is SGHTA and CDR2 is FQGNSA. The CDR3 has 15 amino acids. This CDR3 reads CASGALSGSADTQYF. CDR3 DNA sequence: TGTGCCAGCGGGGCCCTAAGCGGGAGCGCAGATACGCAGTATTTT. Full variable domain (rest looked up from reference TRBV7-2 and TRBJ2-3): GAGVSQSPSNKVTEKGKDVELRCDPISGHTALYWYRQSLGQGLEFLIYFQGNSAPDKSGLPSDRFSAERTGGSVSTLTIQRTQQEDSAVYLCASGALSGSADTQYFGPGTRLTVL.

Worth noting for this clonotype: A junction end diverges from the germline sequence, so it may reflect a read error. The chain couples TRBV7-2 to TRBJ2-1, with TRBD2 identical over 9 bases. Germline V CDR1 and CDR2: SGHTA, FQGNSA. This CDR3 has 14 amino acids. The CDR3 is CASSLEVRGTSLPF. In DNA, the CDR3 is TGTGCCAGCAGCTTAGAGGTGAGAGGGACTAGCCTCCCGTTC.

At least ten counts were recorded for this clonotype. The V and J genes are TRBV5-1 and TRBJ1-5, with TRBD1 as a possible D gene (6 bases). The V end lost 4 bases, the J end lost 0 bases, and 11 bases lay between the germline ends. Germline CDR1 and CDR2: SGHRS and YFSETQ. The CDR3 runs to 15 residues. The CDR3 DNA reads TGCGCCAGCAGCGTCACAGGGCTTAGCAATCAGCCCCAGCATTTT. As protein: CASSVTGLSNQPQHF.

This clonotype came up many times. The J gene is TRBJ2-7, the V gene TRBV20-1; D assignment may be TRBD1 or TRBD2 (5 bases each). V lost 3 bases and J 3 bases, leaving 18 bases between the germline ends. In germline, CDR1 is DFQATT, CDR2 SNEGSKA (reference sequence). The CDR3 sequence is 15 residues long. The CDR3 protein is CSARFAIVGGYEQYF. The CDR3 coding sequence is TGCAGTGCTAGGTTTGCGATCGTTGGGGGCTACGAGCAGTACTTC.

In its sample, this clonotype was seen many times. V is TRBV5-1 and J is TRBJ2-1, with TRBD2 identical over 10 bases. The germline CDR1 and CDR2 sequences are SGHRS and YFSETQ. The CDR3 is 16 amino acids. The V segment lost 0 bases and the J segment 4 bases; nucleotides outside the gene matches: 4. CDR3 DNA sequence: TGCGCCAGCAGCTTGGCTAGCGGGGGACTATACAATGAGCAGTTCTTC. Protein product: CASSLASGGLYNEQFF. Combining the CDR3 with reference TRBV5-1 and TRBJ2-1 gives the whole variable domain KAGVTQTPRYLIKTRGQQVTLSCSPISGHRSVSWYQQTPGQGLQFLFEYFSETQRNKGNFPGRFSGRQFSNSRSEMNVSTLELGDSALYLCASSLASGGLYNEQFFGPGTRLTVL.

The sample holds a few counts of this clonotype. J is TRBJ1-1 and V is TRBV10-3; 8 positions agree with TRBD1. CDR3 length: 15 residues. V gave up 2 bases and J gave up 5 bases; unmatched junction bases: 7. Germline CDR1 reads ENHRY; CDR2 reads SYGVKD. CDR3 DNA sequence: TGTGCCATCAGTGAGAGAGGACAGGGAAGGACTGAAGCTTTCTTT. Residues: CAISERGQGRTEAFF.

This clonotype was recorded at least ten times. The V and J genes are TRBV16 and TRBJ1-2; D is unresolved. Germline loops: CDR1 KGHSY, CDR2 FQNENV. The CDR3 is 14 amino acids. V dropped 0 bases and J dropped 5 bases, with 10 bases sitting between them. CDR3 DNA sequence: TGTGCCAGCAGCCAATCGGCAGATTCATATGGCTACACCTTC. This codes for CASSQSADSYGYTF. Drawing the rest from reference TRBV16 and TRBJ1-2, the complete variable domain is GEEVAQTPKHLVRGEGQKAKLYCAPIKGHSYVFWYQQVLKNEFKFLISFQNENVFDETGMPKERFSAKCLPNSPCSLEIQATKLEDSAVYFCASSQSADSYGYTFGSGTRLTVV.

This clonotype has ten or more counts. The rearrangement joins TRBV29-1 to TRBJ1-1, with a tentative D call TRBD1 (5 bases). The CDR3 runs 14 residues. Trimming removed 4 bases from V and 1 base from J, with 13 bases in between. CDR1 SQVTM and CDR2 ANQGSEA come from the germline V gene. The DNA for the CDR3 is TGCAGCGTTGTCGGGGAACAGGCGAACACTGAAGCTTTCTTT. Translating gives CSVVGEQANTEAFF. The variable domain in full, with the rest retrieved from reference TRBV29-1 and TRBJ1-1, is SAVISQKPSRDICQRGTSLTIQCQVDSQVTMMFWYRQQPGQSLTLIATANQGSEATYESGFVIDKFPISRPNLTFSTLTVSNMSPEDSSIYLCSVVGEQANTEAFFGQGTRLTVV.

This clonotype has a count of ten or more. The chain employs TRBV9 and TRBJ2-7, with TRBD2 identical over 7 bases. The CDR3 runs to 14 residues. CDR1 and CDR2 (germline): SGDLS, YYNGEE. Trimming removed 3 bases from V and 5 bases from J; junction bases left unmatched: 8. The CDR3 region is CASSGPGLTHEQYF. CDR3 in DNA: TGTGCCAGCAGCGGACCGGGACTAACGCACGAGCAGTACTTC.

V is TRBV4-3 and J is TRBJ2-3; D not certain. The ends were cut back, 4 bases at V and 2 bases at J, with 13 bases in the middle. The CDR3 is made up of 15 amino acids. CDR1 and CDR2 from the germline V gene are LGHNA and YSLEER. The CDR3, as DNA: TGCGCCAGCAGCCTCATTGACCAGATCACAGATACGCAGTATTTT. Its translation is CASSLIDQITDTQYF.

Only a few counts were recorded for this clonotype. CDR3 protein: CASSQDRTRNEQFF. CDR3 in DNA: TGTGCCAGCAGCCAAGATAGGACCAGAAATGAGCAGTTCTTC. The gene calls are TRBV3-1 and TRBJ2-1; D unclear. Germline V gene data show CDR1 as LGHDT and CDR2 as YNNKEL (reference sequence). V was trimmed by 0 bases and J by 7 bases, leaving 10 bases between them. The CDR3 totals 14 residues.

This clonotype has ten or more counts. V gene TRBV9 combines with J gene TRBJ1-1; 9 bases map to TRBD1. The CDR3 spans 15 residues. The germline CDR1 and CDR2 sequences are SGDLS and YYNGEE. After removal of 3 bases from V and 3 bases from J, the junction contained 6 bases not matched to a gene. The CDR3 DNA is TGTGCCAGCAGCGGCACAGGGGGCATGGACACTGAAGCTTTCTTT. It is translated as CASSGTGGMDTEAFF.

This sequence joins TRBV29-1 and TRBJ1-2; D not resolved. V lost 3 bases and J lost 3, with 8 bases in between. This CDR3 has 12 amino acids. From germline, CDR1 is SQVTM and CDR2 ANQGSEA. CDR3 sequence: CSVDDTYYGYTF. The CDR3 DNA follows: TGCAGCGTTGATGACACCTACTATGGCTACACCTTC.

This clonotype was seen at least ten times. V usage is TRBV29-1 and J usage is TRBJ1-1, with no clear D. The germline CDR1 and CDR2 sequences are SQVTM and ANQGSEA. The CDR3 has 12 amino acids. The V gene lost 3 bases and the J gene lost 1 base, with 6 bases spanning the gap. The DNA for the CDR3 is TGCAGCGTTGACAAGTCGAACACTGAAGCTTTCTTT. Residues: CSVDKSNTEAFF.

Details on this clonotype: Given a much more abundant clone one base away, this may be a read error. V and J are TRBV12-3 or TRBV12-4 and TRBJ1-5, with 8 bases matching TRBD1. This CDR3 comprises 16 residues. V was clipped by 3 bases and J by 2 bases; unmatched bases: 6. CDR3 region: CASSLEDRVCNQPQHF. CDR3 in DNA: TGTGCCAGCAGTTTGGAGGACAGGGTGTGCAATCAGCCCCAGCATTTT.

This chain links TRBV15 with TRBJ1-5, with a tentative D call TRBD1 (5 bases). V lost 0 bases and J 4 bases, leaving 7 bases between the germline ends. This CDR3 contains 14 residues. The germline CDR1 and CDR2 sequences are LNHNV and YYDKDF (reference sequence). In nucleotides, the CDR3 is TGTGCCACCAGCAGAGACCAGGGTAATCAGCCCCAGCATTTT. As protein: CATSRDQGNQPQHF. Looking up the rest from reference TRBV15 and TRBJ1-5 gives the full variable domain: DAMVIQNPRYQVTQFGKPVTLSCSQTLNHNVMYWYQQKSSQAPKLLFHYYDKDFNNEADTPDNFQSRRPNTSFCFLDIRSPGLGDTAMYLCATSRDQGNQPQHFGDGTRLSIL.

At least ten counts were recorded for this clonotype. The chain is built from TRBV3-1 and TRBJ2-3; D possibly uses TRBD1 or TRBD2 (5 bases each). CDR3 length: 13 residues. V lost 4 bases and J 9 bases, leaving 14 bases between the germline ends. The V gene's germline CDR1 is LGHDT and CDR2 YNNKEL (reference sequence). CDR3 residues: CASSPGPKGTQYF. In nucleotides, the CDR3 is TGTGCCAGCAGCCCGGGACCTAAAGGAACGCAGTATTTT.

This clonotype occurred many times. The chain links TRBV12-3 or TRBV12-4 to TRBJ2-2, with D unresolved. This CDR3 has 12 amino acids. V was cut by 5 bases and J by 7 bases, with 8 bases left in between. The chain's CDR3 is CASSHHGGELFF. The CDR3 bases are TGTGCCAGCAGTCACCATGGCGGGGAGCTGTTTTTT.